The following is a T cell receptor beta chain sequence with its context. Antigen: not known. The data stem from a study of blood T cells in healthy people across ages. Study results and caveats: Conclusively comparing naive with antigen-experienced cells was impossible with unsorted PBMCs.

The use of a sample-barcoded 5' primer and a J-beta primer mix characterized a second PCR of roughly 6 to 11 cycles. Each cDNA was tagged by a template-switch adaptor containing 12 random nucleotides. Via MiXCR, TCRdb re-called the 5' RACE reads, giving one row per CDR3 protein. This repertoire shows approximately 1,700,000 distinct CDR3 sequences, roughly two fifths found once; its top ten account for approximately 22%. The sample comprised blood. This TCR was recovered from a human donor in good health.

The CDR3 DNA is TGTGCCAGCAGCCCGACTAGCGGGGCTAGCGGTACGCAGTATTTT. Its protein product is CASSPTSGASGTQYF. The chain is built from TRBV7-2 and TRBJ2-3; 11 bases are shared with TRBD2. The CDR3 length is 15 residues. Losses at the gene ends were 5 bases for V and 8 bases for J; bases not matched to a gene: 9. Per germline, CDR1 SGHTA and CDR2 FQGNSA.